Shown below are 15 T cell receptor beta chains from a single sample sequenced in a study of blood T cells in healthy people across ages. A second PCR of roughly 7 to 11 cycles used a sample-barcoded 5' primer and a J-beta primer mix. TCRdb redid the calling of the 5' RACE reads with MiXCR, one entry per CDR3 protein. The sample has 500,000 to 700,000 distinct CDR3 sequences, about 30% seen once; the top ten hold around a sixth. Material: blood. All receptors come from a woman older than 75 in good health.

This clonotype was observed many times. The J gene is TRBJ2-3, the V gene TRBV14, with D uncertain. The CDR3 runs 16 residues. Germline V gene sequence: CDR1 SGHDN, CDR2 FVKESK. V was cut by 6 bases and J by 4 bases, with 20 bases left in between. CDR3 protein: CASSPTRTSGADTQYF. The CDR3 DNA reads TGTGCCAGCAGTCCTACGAGGACCTCTGGGGCAGATACGCAGTATTTT.

This clonotype was picked up one time. This rearrangement joins TRBV7-2 to TRBJ2-3; D may match TRBD1 or TRBD2 (5 bases each). Germline V gene data show CDR1 as SGHTA and CDR2 as FQGNSA. The length of the CDR3 is 16 residues. V was clipped by 2 bases and J by 4 bases, with 16 bases between them. CDR3 DNA: TGTGCCAGCAGCTTATCCCCCGGCAGGGACGCAGATACGCAGTATTTT. It encodes CASSLSPGRDADTQYF.

In this sample, this clonotype turned up many times. The chain uses TRBV20-1 and TRBJ2-7; 7 nucleotides agree with TRBD1. CDR3 length equals 14 residues. The J segment lost 3 bases and the V segment lost 0 bases, leaving 5 bases of the junction unmatched. Germline lookup yields CDR1 DFQATT and CDR2 SNEGSKA (reference sequence). The CDR3: CSARDLAGGYEQYF. The CDR3 nucleotides are TGCAGTGCTAGAGATCTCGCAGGGGGCTACGAGCAGTACTTC.

Details on this clonotype: This may stem from a read error, because a much larger clone lies one nucleotide away. The chain employs TRBV7-6 and TRBJ2-1; D possibly uses TRBD1 or TRBD2 (5 bases each). This CDR3 is built from 12 residues. Between the trimmed V and J ends, which lost 4 bases and 10 bases, there was a span of 11 bases. CDR1 is SGHVS, CDR2 FNYEAQ, per germline. The DNA of the CDR3 is TGTGCCAGCAGCTCCCGGGGCCCCGAGCAGTTCTTC. Protein sequence: CASSSRGPEQFF.

The CDR3 coding sequence is TGTGCCAGCAGTATGGAGCGGCTAGCCAAAAACATTCAGTACTTC. Encoded protein: CASSMERLAKNIQYF. The chain employs TRBV6-2 or TRBV6-3 and TRBJ2-4; D is possibly TRBD2 (5 bases). The CDR3 runs to 15 residues. Trimming cost V 5 bases and J 0 bases, with 11 bases left between them. Germline CDR1 and CDR2: MNHEY and SVGEGT.

This clonotype was picked up many times. The genes are TRBV5-6 and TRBJ2-4; D ambiguous. Trimming took 4 bases from V and 3 from J, leaving 14 bases between them. This CDR3 is built from 15 residues. CDR1 is SGHDT, CDR2 YYEEEE, per germline. Here the CDR3 DNA reads TGTGCCAGCAGCGAGGACGGGCAAGGCAAAAACATTCAGTACTTC. Its translation: CASSEDGQGKNIQYF.

Many counts were recorded for this clonotype. The rearrangement uses TRBV20-1 and TRBJ2-5; TRBD2 matches at 10 bases. There are 17 residues in the CDR3. Germline V CDR1 and CDR2: DFQATT, SNEGSKA (reference sequence). With V trimmed by 6 bases and J by 0 bases, 13 bases remained unmatched. Written as DNA, the CDR3 is TGCAGTGCCTCCCACTTAGCGGGGGGCCCGTACCAAGAGACCCAGTACTTC. Its protein product is CSASHLAGGPYQETQYF.

Details on this clonotype: Just one base apart from a much larger clone, this may be a read error. The rearrangement uses TRBV12-3 or TRBV12-4 and TRBJ2-5, with 8 bases lining up with TRBD2. The CDR3 is made up of 14 amino acids. Trimming at V came to 3 bases and at J to 11 bases, leaving 11 bases not matched to a gene. This CDR3 reads CASSFGTSLDEQYF. The CDR3 DNA is TGTGCCAGCAGTTTCGGGACTAGTCTCGATGAGCAGTACTTC.

The rearrangement uses TRBV20-1 and TRBJ1-1, with D possibly being TRBD1 (5 bases). CDR3 length: 13 amino acids. The V end was cut by 4 bases, the J end by 1 base, with 10 bases between. CDR1 is DFQATT, CDR2 SNEGSKA, per germline (reference sequence). The CDR3 bases are TGCAGTGCTACTACGGACAAGAACACTGAAGCTTTCTTT. This codes for CSATTDKNTEAFF.

As for this clonotype: A much bigger clone sits one base away, suggesting this may be a read error. This chain joins TRBV7-2 and TRBJ1-2; D gene unclear. CDR3 length: 14 amino acids. V lost 3 bases to trimming and J lost 4 bases, with 12 bases between them. Germline lookup yields CDR1 SGHTA and CDR2 FQGNSA. The chain's CDR3 is CASSFAAVTYGYTF. The CDR3 region has the DNA TGTGCCAGCAGCTTCGCGGCAGTTACCTATGGCTACACCTTC.

In its sample, this clonotype was seen many times. The rearrangement uses TRBV12-3 or TRBV12-4 and TRBJ1-4; D not certain. V lost 3 bases and J 8 bases, leaving 10 bases between the germline ends. The length of the CDR3 is 13 residues. CDR3 bases: TGTGCCAGCAGTTTGCGCCACGCAGAAAAACTGTTTTTT. It encodes CASSLRHAEKLFF.

This chain joins TRBV6-1 and TRBJ2-7; tentative D call: TRBD2 (7 bases). Per germline, CDR1 MNHNS and CDR2 SASEGT. This CDR3 spans 15 amino acids. Trimming took 7 bases from V and 3 from J, leaving 19 bases between them. The CDR3 region has the DNA TGTGCCAGCAAGTGGCGGGGGCAGGGAAGCTACGAGCAGTACTTC. Encoded protein: CASKWRGQGSYEQYF.

At least ten counts were recorded for this clonotype. V usage is TRBV6-5 and J usage is TRBJ2-7, with unresolved D. The V gene lost 6 bases and the J gene lost 2 bases, with 11 bases spanning the gap. The CDR3 loop spans 13 amino acids. From germline, CDR1 is MNHEY and CDR2 SVGAGI. The CDR3 spells CASSPVNPYEQYF. For the CDR3, the DNA is TGTGCCAGCAGCCCGGTGAACCCCTACGAGCAGTACTTC.

The chain is built from TRBV6-5 and TRBJ1-1, with a possible D match to TRBD1 (5 bases). The CDR3 covers 11 residues. Germline CDR1 is MNHEY and CDR2 is SVGAGI. The ends were cut back, 6 bases at V and 11 bases at J, with 13 bases in the middle. The CDR3 region has the DNA TGTGCCAGCAGACCGGGGCCCCGGGCTTTCTTT. Translated, it gives CASRPGPRAFF.

This clonotype was seen repeatedly, ten times or more. The rearrangement joins TRBV5-1 to TRBJ2-3; D may correspond to TRBD1 or TRBD2 (6 bases each). Germline V CDR1 and CDR2: SGHRS, YFSETQ. The CDR3 runs 17 residues. Trimming removed 4 bases at V and 1 base at J, with 19 bases between. CDR3 protein: CASSPGARTRGTDTQYF. Written as DNA, the CDR3 is TGCGCCAGCAGCCCGGGGGCCCGGACCAGGGGCACAGATACGCAGTATTTT.